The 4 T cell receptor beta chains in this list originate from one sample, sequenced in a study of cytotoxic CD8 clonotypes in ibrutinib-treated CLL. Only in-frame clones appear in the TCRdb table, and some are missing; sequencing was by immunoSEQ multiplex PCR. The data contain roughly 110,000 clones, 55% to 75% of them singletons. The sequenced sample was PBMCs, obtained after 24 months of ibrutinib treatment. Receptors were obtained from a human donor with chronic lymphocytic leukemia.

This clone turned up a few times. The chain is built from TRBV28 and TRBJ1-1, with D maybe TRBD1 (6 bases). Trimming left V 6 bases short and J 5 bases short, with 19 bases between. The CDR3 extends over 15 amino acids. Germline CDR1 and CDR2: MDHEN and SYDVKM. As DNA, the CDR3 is TGTGCCAGCAGGGGATTAAAGGGGGGTCTGACTGAAGCTTTCTTT. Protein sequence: CASRGLKGGLTEAFF. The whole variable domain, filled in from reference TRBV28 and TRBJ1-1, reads DVKVTQSSRYLVKRTGEKVFLECVQDMDHENMFWYRQDPGLGLRLIYFSYDVKMKEKGDIPEGYSVSREKKERFSLILESASTNQTSMYLCASRGLKGGLTEAFFGQGTRLTVV.

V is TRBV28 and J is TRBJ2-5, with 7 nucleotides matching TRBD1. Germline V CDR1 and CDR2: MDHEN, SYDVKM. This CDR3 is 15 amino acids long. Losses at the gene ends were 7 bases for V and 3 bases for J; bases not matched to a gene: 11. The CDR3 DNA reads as TGTGCCAGCACGCCGCCCTGGGACAGAAAAGAGACCCAGTACTTC. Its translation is CASTPPWDRKETQYF.

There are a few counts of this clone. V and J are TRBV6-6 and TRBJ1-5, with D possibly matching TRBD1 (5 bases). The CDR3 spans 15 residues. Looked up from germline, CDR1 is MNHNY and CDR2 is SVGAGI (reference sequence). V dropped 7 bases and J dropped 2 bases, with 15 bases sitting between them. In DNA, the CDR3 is TGTGCCAGCACTAACGGAGGGGCCGGCAATCAGCCCCAGCATTTT. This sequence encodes CASTNGGAGNQPQHF.

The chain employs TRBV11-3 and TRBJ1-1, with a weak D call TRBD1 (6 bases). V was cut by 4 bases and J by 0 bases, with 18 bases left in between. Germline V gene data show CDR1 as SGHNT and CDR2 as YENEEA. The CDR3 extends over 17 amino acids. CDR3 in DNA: TGTGCCAGCAGCTCAGGGGCCGGGGGAGGATTGAACACTGAAGCTTTCTTT. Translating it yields CASSSGAGGGLNTEAFF.